The text below deals with one TCR beta chain. A read error may account for a junction end that differs from germline. These data come from a study of ipilimumab plus nivolumab after autologous stem cell transplantation. Germline assignment: CDR1 SEHNR and CDR2 FQNEAQ (reference sequence). The CDR3 consists of 13 residues. Libraries were prepared by immunoSEQ multiplex PCR; TCRdb keeps only in-frame clonotypes and omits some of them. The repertoire includes around 16,000 clones, more than 80% of them detected once, and approximately 19% sits in the top ten. Ipilimumab, 1 mg/kg, started 14 to 28 days after autologous transplant. Patients received nivolumab 3 mg/kg at weeks 1, 4, 7, 10, then fortnightly to week 26.

The rearrangement uses TRBV7-9 and TRBJ1-1; D gene uncertain. The sequence was obtained from a male donor with diffuse large B-cell lymphoma. Sample: PBMCs, taken in a trial of ipilimumab plus nivolumab as post-transplant consolidation. The CDR3 spells CASSQEAETEAFF. CDR3 bases: TGCGCCAGCAGCCAAGAAGCGGAAACTGAAGCTTTCTTT.